This T cell receptor (beta chain) emerged from a study of technical replicates of blood from several donors. The CDR3 loop spans 14 amino acids. Germline trimming cut 7 bases from V and 5 bases from J; bases unmatched to any gene: 11. CDR1 is SGHTA and CDR2 is FQGNSA in the germline V gene. Clones were read by immunoSEQ multiplex PCR, and TCRdb kept only the in-frame ones, dropping some. The sample has around 53,000 clones, 70% to 90% seen once. This clone showed up just once. Sequencing was performed on PBMCs. This chain connects TRBV7-2 to TRBJ2-7; TRBD2 aligns across 7 bases. The sequence was obtained from a human donor in good health. Some clones in this sample may be carry-over from other donors' samples. CDR3 in DNA: TGTGCCAGCACCCTGTGGGGGGAGGGCCACGAGCAGTACTTC. This translates into CASTLWGEGHEQYF.